The source of this TCR beta chain is a study of blood T cell repertoires in COVID-19. Study details: Some COVID-19 samples were acute and others convalescent; all came from the United States, Italy and Spain. Nucleic acid was either cDNA or gDNA, and it came from T cells, B-cell-depleted T cells, or PBMCs.

The V gene lost 10 bases and the J gene lost 0 bases, with 13 bases spanning the gap. This CDR3 contains 15 residues. CDR1 and CDR2 from the germline V gene are MNHEY and SVGAGI. Method: immunoSEQ multiplex PCR; TCRdb's copy keeps in-frame clones and lacks some. This sample has about 320,000 clones, with around four fifths found just once. Sequenced material: peripheral blood. V and J are TRBV6-5 and TRBJ2-6; tentatively, D is TRBD1 (5 bases). This TCR derives from a woman aged 50 to 60 with acute or convalescent COVID-19. The CDR3 is CATFDSPSGANVLTF. The CDR3 DNA reads as TGTGCCACCTTTGACAGCCCCTCTGGGGCCAACGTCCTGACTTTC.